This TCR beta chain was obtained from a study of cytomegalovirus exposure and HLA in healthy donors. The study's findings and limits: Rare TCR sequences dominated, though some public TCRs recurred in many donors.

V trimming: 0 bases; J trimming: 2 bases; junction bases outside the gene matches: 9. Germline loops: CDR1 SGHDN, CDR2 FVKESK. This CDR3 is built from 17 residues. On this clone itself: What it recognizes is unknown.

Primers included in the PCR were 60 Vbeta and 13 Jbeta primers. TCRdb's table, derived via immunoSEQ multiplex PCR, lists solely in-frame clones and lacks some. The sample includes about 88,000 clones, 69% of them seen just once. The chain is built from TRBV14 and TRBJ2-5; 7 positions agree with TRBD2. The receptor's source is a man aged 50 to 59 in good health and CMV-seronegative. Material: PBMCs. The CDR3 DNA reads TGTGCCAGCAGCCAAGATATTGCGGCTAGCGGACAAGAGACCCAGTACTTC. Its protein is CASSQDIAASGQETQYF.